A single sample is the source of the 6 T cell receptor beta chains below, sequenced in a study of cytomegalovirus exposure and HLA in healthy donors. With 60 Vbeta and 13 Jbeta primers, the PCR was carried out. The protocol was immunoSEQ multiplex PCR, while the TCRdb copy is restricted to in-frame clones and leaves out a portion. Among 85,000 to 120,000 clones listed, around 80% were seen once. The sequenced sample was PBMCs. These TCRs come from a man aged 55-75 years in good health and CMV-seronegative.

The chain joins TRBV7-3 to TRBJ2-3; 10 bases are a match to TRBD2. This CDR3 contains 15 residues. The germline V gene has CDR1 SGHTA and CDR2 FQGTGA. The ends lost 5 bases at V and 4 bases at J; junction bases unmatched: 6. The CDR3 DNA reads as TGTGCCAGCAGCCTCCGAACTAGCGGGGCAGATACGCAGTATTTT. Protein sequence: CASSLRTSGADTQYF. Combining the CDR3 with reference TRBV7-3 and TRBJ2-3 gives the whole variable domain GAGVSQTPSNKVTEKGKYVELRCDPISGHTALYWYRQSLGQGPEFLIYFQGTGAADDSGLPNDRFFAVRPEGSVSTLKIQRTERGDSAVYLCASSLRTSGADTQYFGPGTRLTVL.

The chain recombines TRBV10-2 with TRBJ1-2; D is possibly TRBD1 (6 bases). Germline V gene sequence: CDR1 WSHSY, CDR2 SAAADI. V was cut by 2 bases and J by 0 bases, with 13 bases left in between. This CDR3 contains 16 residues. CDR3 bases: TGCGCCAGCAGTGAGGACAGGCGACGCGCTAACTATGGCTACACCTTC. Residues: CASSEDRRRANYGYTF.

The rearrangement links TRBV14 to TRBJ1-1; perhaps TRBD1 as D (6 bases). This CDR3 region has 15 residues. Trimming took 0 bases from V and 5 from J, leaving 13 bases between them. CDR1 and CDR2 from the germline V gene are SGHDN and FVKESK. DNA for the CDR3: TGTGCCAGCAGCCAAGAATTGGGGGCGAGGACTGAAGCTTTCTTT. It specifies CASSQELGARTEAFF.

This chain links TRBV30 with TRBJ1-2, with D tentatively TRBD1 (5 bases). Trimming left V 0 bases short and J 10 bases short, with 24 bases between. Germline assignment: CDR1 GTSNPN and CDR2 SVGIG (reference sequence). There are 16 residues in the CDR3. CDR3 in amino acids: CAWSVPRADYGYIYTF. CDR3 DNA sequence: TGTGCCTGGAGTGTCCCCAGGGCGGACTATGGCTACATCTACACCTTC.

V is TRBV19 and J is TRBJ1-1; TRBD1 aligns across 9 bases. This CDR3 has 14 amino acids. Losses at the gene ends were 8 bases for V and 0 bases for J; bases not matched to a gene: 4. CDR1 LNHDA and CDR2 SQIVND come from the germline V gene (reference sequence). The CDR3: CASRNRGLNTEAFF. As DNA, the CDR3 is TGTGCCAGTCGCAACAGGGGGCTGAACACTGAAGCTTTCTTT.

The chain combines TRBV19 with TRBJ1-5, with D possibly matching TRBD1 (6 bases). Trimming removed 6 bases from V and 9 bases from J, with 15 bases in between. Germline values: CDR1 LNHDA, CDR2 SQIVND (reference sequence). There are 13 residues in the CDR3. The chain's CDR3 is CASSTGPLGPQHF. For the CDR3, the DNA is TGTGCCAGTAGCACAGGGCCATTGGGGCCCCAGCATTTT.